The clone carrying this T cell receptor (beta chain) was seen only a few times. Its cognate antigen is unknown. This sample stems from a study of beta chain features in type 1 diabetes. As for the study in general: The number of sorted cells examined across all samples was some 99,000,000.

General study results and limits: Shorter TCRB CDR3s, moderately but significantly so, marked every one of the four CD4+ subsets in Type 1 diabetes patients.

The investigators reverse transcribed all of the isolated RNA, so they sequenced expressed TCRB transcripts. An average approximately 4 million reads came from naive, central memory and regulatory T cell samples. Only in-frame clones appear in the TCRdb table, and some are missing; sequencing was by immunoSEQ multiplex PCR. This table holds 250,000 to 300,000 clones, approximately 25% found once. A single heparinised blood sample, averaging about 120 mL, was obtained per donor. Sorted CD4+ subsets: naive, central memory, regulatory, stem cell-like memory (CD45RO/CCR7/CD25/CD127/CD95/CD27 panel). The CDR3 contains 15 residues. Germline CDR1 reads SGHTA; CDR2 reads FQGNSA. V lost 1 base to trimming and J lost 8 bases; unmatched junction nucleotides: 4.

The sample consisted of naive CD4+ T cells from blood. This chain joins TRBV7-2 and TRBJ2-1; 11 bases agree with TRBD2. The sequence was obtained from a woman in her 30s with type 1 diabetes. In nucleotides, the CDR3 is TGTGCCAGCAGCTTAGTACTAGCGGGAGAGGATGAGCAGTTCTTC. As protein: CASSLVLAGEDEQFF.